This record looks at one T cell receptor beta chain sequence and its context. Its antigen is currently unknown. The entry originates in a study of T cells after yellow fever vaccination. Study conclusions and caveats: Reappearance after the booster was seen for most primary-vaccination clones, at 95% to 96% CD4 and 88% CD8.

It was through 5'RACE template switching that TCR cDNA was made, with a universal primer site and UMIs added. TCRdb reprocessed the 5' RACE reads with MiXCR, giving one entry per CDR3 protein. The sample has 450,000 to 550,000 distinct CDR3 sequences, 21% seen once. The CDR3 contains 21 residues. The germline V gene encodes CDR1 LGHNA and CDR2 YNFKEQ. V lost 1 base and J lost 0; bases outside the gene matches: 10. The source material was PBMCs, sampled about 21 days after the first yellow fever vaccination. The chain links TRBV4-2 to TRBJ2-1, with 15 bases matching TRBD2. The source is a man aged 18 to 30 who received the YFV17D yellow fever vaccine. Written as DNA, the CDR3 is TGTGCCAGCAGCCAAGCAGGGACTAGCGGGGGGCTATACACCTCCTACAATGAGCAGTTCTTC. As protein: CASSQAGTSGGLYTSYNEQFF.